This is a list of T cell receptor beta chains from one sample in a study of fetal regulatory T cell absence and autoimmunity. Here immunoSEQ multiplex PCR was the method, and the copy in TCRdb shows in-frame clones only, minus some. In the table there are 45,000 to 50,000 clones, around 85% of which are singletons. Input material: cord blood. The source of these receptors is a newborn boy with IPEX syndrome. Each CDR3 is given with its conserved first and last residue. Fields, in order: clone size, J gene, V gene, D gene, CDR3 protein, CDR3 DNA. A D gene is named only where the DNA matches it firmly. Not every row has a clone size; where given, it reads once, few, many or a size class.

size: NA
J: TRBJ1-1
V: TRBV19
D: TRBD1
CDR3: CASRVPGGVSTEAFF
DNA: TGTGCCAGTAGGGTGCCAGGGGGCGTATCCACTGAAGCTTTCTTT

size: NA
J: TRBJ1-2
V: TRBV9
D: NA
CDR3: CASSVRGSYGYTF
DNA: TGTGCCAGCAGCGTACGGGGGAGCTATGGCTACACCTTC

size: NA
J: TRBJ1-2
V: TRBV20-1
D: NA
CDR3: CSARDEDGYTF
DNA: TGCAGTGCTAGAGATGAGGACGGCTACACCTTC

size: few
J: TRBJ1-2
V: TRBV2
D: NA
CDR3: CASSEPTSVYGYTF
DNA: TGTGCCAGCAGTGAGCCGACATCAGTTTATGGCTACACCTTC

size: NA
J: TRBJ2-7
V: TRBV6-6
D: NA
CDR3: CASSYSIRWGEQYF
DNA: TGTGCCAGCAGTTACTCGATCCGGTGGGGCGAGCAGTACTTC

size: few
J: TRBJ2-3
V: TRBV9
D: NA
CDR3: CASSVERWGSTDTQYF
DNA: TGTGCCAGCAGCGTAGAGCGGTGGGGGAGCACAGATACGCAGTATTTT

size: NA
J: TRBJ1-2
V: TRBV5-4
D: TRBD1
CDR3: CASSPGQGGGNYGYTF
DNA: TGTGCCAGCAGCCCAGGACAGGGGGGAGGCAACTATGGCTACACCTTC

size: NA
J: TRBJ1-2
V: TRBV4-3
D: NA
CDR3: CASSQVDGSYGYTF
DNA: TGCGCCAGCAGCCAAGTCGACGGATCCTATGGCTACACCTTC

size: NA
J: TRBJ2-3
V: TRBV19
D: TRBD1
CDR3: CASSWDRRTDTQYF
DNA: TGTGCCAGTAGTTGGGACAGGCGAACAGATACGCAGTATTTT

size: few
J: TRBJ2-7
V: TRBV7-9
D: TRBD1
CDR3: CASSATGGYEQYF
DNA: TGTGCCAGCAGCGCCACAGGGGGCTACGAGCAGTACTTC

size: NA
J: TRBJ2-2
V: TRBV15
D: NA
CDR3: CATSRDFTGGELFF
DNA: TGTGCCACCAGCAGAGATTTCACGGGCGGGGAGCTGTTTTTT

size: NA
J: TRBJ2-1
V: TRBV18
D: NA
CDR3: CASSRGAEQFF
DNA: TGTGCCAGCTCACGGGGCGCTGAGCAGTTCTTC

size: NA
J: TRBJ1-2
V: TRBV5-1
D: NA
CDR3: CASSGDGNYGYTF
DNA: TGCGCCAGCAGCGGAGACGGAAACTATGGCTACACCTTC

size: NA
J: TRBJ2-3
V: TRBV2
D: NA
CDR3: CASSASADTQYF
DNA: TGTGCCAGCAGCGCTAGCGCAGATACGCAGTATTTT

size: NA
J: TRBJ1-5
V: TRBV27
D: NA
CDR3: CASSPLRAGGPSQPQHF
DNA: TGTGCCAGCAGTCCCCTCCGGGCAGGAGGCCCAAGTCAGCCCCAGCATTTT

size: NA
J: TRBJ2-2
V: TRBV27
D: TRBD2
CDR3: CASSSYGLAGGTGELFF
DNA: TGTGCCAGCAGTTCCTATGGGCTAGCGGGAGGAACCGGGGAGCTGTTTTTT

size: NA
J: TRBJ2-3
V: TRBV2
D: TRBD2
CDR3: CASSELLAGTDTQYF
DNA: TGTGCCAGCAGTGAACTACTAGCGGGCACAGATACGCAGTATTTT

size: NA
J: TRBJ2-7
V: TRBV5-1
D: TRBD2
CDR3: CASSPSGRGTYEQYF
DNA: TGCGCCAGCAGTCCTAGCGGGAGGGGAACCTACGAGCAGTACTTC

size: NA
J: TRBJ1-2
V: TRBV11-3
D: TRBD1
CDR3: CASSYGPTGEKGGYTF
DNA: TGTGCCAGCAGCTACGGGCCCACAGGGGAGAAGGGCGGCTACACCTTC

size: NA
J: TRBJ2-2
V: TRBV27
D: TRBD1
CDR3: CASSKGQGSGTGELFF
DNA: TGTGCCAGCAGTAAAGGACAGGGTAGCGGTACCGGGGAGCTGTTTTTT

size: NA
J: TRBJ2-3
V: TRBV4-2
D: NA
CDR3: CASSPRQSSTDTQYF
DNA: TGTGCCAGCAGCCCCCGGCAGTCTAGCACAGATACGCAGTATTTT

size: NA
J: TRBJ2-1
V: TRBV7-9
D: NA
CDR3: CASSFRGEQFF
DNA: TGTGCCAGCAGCTTCCGGGGTGAGCAGTTCTTC

size: NA
J: TRBJ1-2
V: TRBV29-1
D: TRBD1
CDR3: CSVEEGARGYTF
DNA: TGCAGCGTTGAGGAGGGGGCGCGGGGCTACACCTTC

size: NA
J: TRBJ1-2
V: TRBV5-1
D: NA
CDR3: CASSLERGAIYGYTF
DNA: TGCGCCAGCAGCTTGGAAAGGGGGGCGATTTATGGCTACACCTTC

size: NA
J: TRBJ2-1
V: TRBV10-3
D: NA
CDR3: CAGARSYNEQFF
DNA: TGTGCCGGAGCACGCTCCTACAATGAGCAGTTCTTC

size: NA
J: TRBJ2-2
V: TRBV30
D: NA
CDR3: CAWSVNTGELFF
DNA: TGTGCCTGGAGTGTTAACACCGGGGAGCTGTTTTTT

size: once
J: TRBJ2-5
V: TRBV6-1
D: TRBD2
CDR3: CASSGDPLAGKRGTQYF
DNA: TGTGCCAGCAGTGGAGACCCATTAGCGGGGAAAAGGGGGACCCAGTACTTC

size: NA
J: TRBJ2-1
V: TRBV30
D: NA
CDR3: CAWSDLGNRLSYNEQFF
DNA: TGTGCCTGGAGTGACCTTGGAAACCGCCTCTCCTACAATGAGCAGTTCTTC

size: NA
J: TRBJ2-3
V: TRBV18
D: TRBD2
CDR3: CASSPSRGRAADTQYF
DNA: TGTGCCAGCTCACCGTCGCGGGGGAGGGCTGCAGATACGCAGTATTTT

size: NA
J: TRBJ1-4
V: TRBV19
D: NA
CDR3: CASSIGRHSNEKLFF
DNA: TGTGCCAGTAGTATTGGGAGACACTCTAATGAAAAACTGTTTTTT

size: once
J: TRBJ1-4
V: TRBV4-1
D: NA
CDR3: CASSQTGTNEKLFF
DNA: TGCGCCAGCAGCCAGACAGGAACTAATGAAAAACTGTTTTTT

size: NA
J: TRBJ1-2
V: TRBV6-5
D: NA
CDR3: CASSYGVAYGYTF
DNA: TGTGCCAGCAGTTACGGGGTCGCCTATGGCTACACCTTC

size: NA
J: TRBJ2-5
V: TRBV30
D: TRBD1
CDR3: CAWGTGVQETQYF
DNA: TGTGCCTGGGGGACAGGGGTCCAAGAGACCCAGTACTTC

size: NA
J: TRBJ1-2
V: TRBV9
D: TRBD1
CDR3: CASSVEDRGYGYTF
DNA: TGTGCCAGCAGCGTAGAAGACAGGGGCTATGGCTACACCTTC

size: NA
J: TRBJ1-1
V: TRBV7-9
D: NA
CDR3: CASSPVMNTEAFF
DNA: TGTGCCAGCAGCCCCGTAATGAACACTGAAGCTTTCTTT

size: NA
J: TRBJ1-1
V: TRBV27
D: NA
CDR3: CASSLRGGTEAFF
DNA: TGTGCCAGCAGTTTAAGGGGGGGCACTGAAGCTTTCTTT

size: few
J: TRBJ2-7
V: TRBV27
D: NA
CDR3: CASSFWGSYEQYF
DNA: TGTGCCAGCAGTTTCTGGGGATCCTACGAGCAGTACTTC

size: NA
J: TRBJ1-2
V: TRBV30
D: NA
CDR3: CAWSVTVRTAYTF
DNA: TGTGCCTGGAGTGTAACTGTGCGGACCGCCTACACCTTC

size: NA
J: TRBJ2-1
V: TRBV4-1
D: NA
CDR3: CASSHHTMNNEQFF
DNA: TGCGCCAGCAGCCACCACACGATGAACAATGAGCAGTTCTTC

size: few
J: TRBJ2-7
V: TRBV12-5
D: NA
CDR3: CASGLDYEQYF
DNA: TGTGCTAGTGGTTTAGACTACGAGCAGTACTTC

size: NA
J: TRBJ2-2
V: TRBV13
D: TRBD2
CDR3: CASSLALADHTGELFF
DNA: TGTGCCAGCAGCTTAGCTCTAGCGGACCACACCGGGGAGCTGTTTTTT

size: NA
J: TRBJ2-5
V: TRBV6-5
D: NA
CDR3: CASSYPPGKTQYF
DNA: TGTGCCAGCAGTTACCCCCCGGGAAAGACCCAGTACTTC

size: NA
J: TRBJ2-1
V: TRBV6-5
D: NA
CDR3: CASGAYNEQFF
DNA: TGTGCCAGCGGGGCTTACAATGAGCAGTTCTTC

size: NA
J: TRBJ2-2
V: TRBV5-1
D: NA
CDR3: CASSYVITGELFF
DNA: TGCGCCAGCAGCTACGTGATAACCGGGGAGCTGTTTTTT

size: few
J: TRBJ1-2
V: TRBV5-4
D: NA
CDR3: CASSSLSGGYTF
DNA: TGTGCCAGCAGTTCATTATCGGGTGGCTACACCTTC

size: NA
J: TRBJ2-7
V: TRBV4-1
D: NA
CDR3: CASSQGQAYEQYF
DNA: TGCGCCAGCAGCCAAGGTCAGGCCTACGAGCAGTACTTC

size: NA
J: TRBJ1-1
V: TRBV5-1
D: NA
CDR3: CASSLGLGLNTEAFF
DNA: TGCGCCAGCAGCTTGGGGTTAGGGCTGAACACTGAAGCTTTCTTT

size: NA
J: TRBJ1-5
V: TRBV27
D: NA
CDR3: CASSLSGISNQPQHF
DNA: TGTGCCAGCAGTTTATCCGGCATTAGCAATCAGCCCCAGCATTTT

size: few
J: TRBJ2-7
V: TRBV25-1
D: NA
CDR3: CASSDNYEQYF
DNA: TGTGCCAGCAGTGACAACTACGAGCAGTACTTC

size: NA
J: TRBJ1-1
V: TRBV6-1
D: NA
CDR3: CASSEVWQNTEAFF
DNA: TGTGCCAGCAGTGAAGTCTGGCAGAACACTGAAGCTTTCTTT

size: NA
J: TRBJ2-7
V: TRBV9
D: NA
CDR3: CASSVDGGAFPYEQYF
DNA: TGTGCCAGCAGCGTAGACGGGGGTGCCTTCCCCTACGAGCAGTACTTC